This TCR beta chain was identified during a study of control samples from healthy donors and cancer patients. Here immunoSEQ multiplex PCR was the method, and the copy in TCRdb shows in-frame clones only, minus some. This sample has about 120,000 clones, with approximately 90% found just once. In germline, CDR1 is MNHNY, CDR2 SVGAGI (reference sequence). The CDR3 has 16 amino acids. Trimming took off 5 bases at V and 0 bases at J, with 14 bases between the two ends. The chain carries TRBV6-6 and TRBJ2-1; possibly TRBD2 for D (7 bases). Sequencing input: blood. This clonotype was obtained from a woman in her seventies in good health. In DNA, the CDR3 is TGTGCCAGCAGTGGCCTAGGGGGGGCCTCCTACAATGAGCAGTTCTTC. It specifies CASSGLGGASYNEQFF.